The 2 T cell receptor beta chains listed next were all sequenced from one sample in a study of blood T cell repertoires in COVID-19. Only in-frame clones appear in the TCRdb table, and some are missing; sequencing was by immunoSEQ multiplex PCR. The sample lists 70,000 to 100,000 clones; more than 90% were seen once. The sample comprised peripheral blood. The receptors were sampled from a man between 60 and 75 years old with acute or convalescent COVID-19.

The chain has TRBV10-3 and TRBJ1-1; D is unclear. The CDR3 spans 15 residues. Germline V gene lookup returns CDR1 ENHRY and CDR2 SYGVKD. Trimming removed 3 bases at V and 0 bases at J, with 11 bases between. CDR3 in amino acids: CAISEGRGLNTEAFF. The CDR3 DNA sequence: TGTGCCATCAGTGAAGGTAGAGGGCTGAACACTGAAGCTTTCTTT.

The chain combines TRBV5-1 with TRBJ1-1; 10 bases are a match to TRBD1. The CDR3 extends over 15 amino acids. After removal of 0 bases from V and 4 bases from J, the junction contained 3 bases not matched to a gene. CDR1 SGHRS and CDR2 YFSETQ come from the germline V gene. The CDR3 protein is CASSLGDRGVTEAFF. DNA of the CDR3: TGCGCCAGCAGCTTGGGGGACAGGGGAGTCACTGAAGCTTTCTTT.